The source of this T cell receptor beta chain is a study of shared clonotypes between healthy human individuals. General study findings and limits: The study found about 5% of naive CD4 clonotypes shared across a few donors.

A note on this clone: The antigen is unknown.

Libraries were prepared by immunoSEQ multiplex PCR; TCRdb keeps only in-frame clonotypes and omits some of them. Of 150,000 to 200,000 clones listed, roughly 70% were seen once; the top ten hold roughly a tenth. The CDR3 covers 11 residues. Trimming shortened V by 4 bases and J by 5 bases, and 5 bases separated the two germline ends. The germline V gene encodes CDR1 MNHNY and CDR2 SVGAGI (reference sequence). Splitting of CD4+ cells produced CD45RA+ naive and CD45RA-negative memory subsets. This chain links TRBV6-6 with TRBJ1-2; TRBD1 is a possible D gene (5 bases). This TCR derives from a young man in good health. Material: memory CD4+ T cells sorted from blood. This sample's subset: CD45RA-negative fraction. This CDR3 reads CASSSGYGYTF. Here the CDR3 DNA reads TGTGCCAGCAGTTCAGGGTATGGCTACACCTTC.